The T cell receptor (beta chain) under discussion was sequenced for a study of T-cell reconstitution after alpha-beta-depleted transplantation in children. Study-wide results and limits: Several hundred expanded graft clones reportedly supplied alpha-beta T cells about two months after transplant.

The CDR3 is made up of 14 amino acids. V gave up 5 bases and J gave up 7 bases; unmatched junction bases: 12. CDR1 DFQATT and CDR2 SNEGSKA come from the germline V gene (reference sequence). This clonotype was seen many times. The antigen remains undetermined. Unique molecular identifiers were used to barcode this TCRbeta library. MiXCR was run by TCRdb on the PCR reads, yielding one entry per CDR3 protein. The data show some 26,000 distinct CDR3 sequences, 15% to 20% seen once. This chain uses TRBV20-1 with TRBJ2-7; 9 nucleotides agree with TRBD2. Material: PBMCs, mostly from graft donor cells, obtained 60 days after TCRalphabeta/CD19-depleted stem cell transplant. The clonotype originates from a male patient aged 2 to 10 who had a stem cell transplant for acute lymphoblastic leukemia, so the T cells may come from the graft donor. In nucleotides, the CDR3 is TGCAGTGCTGTTAAAGTAGCGGGAGCGCGGGAGCAGTACTTC. Protein product: CSAVKVAGAREQYF.